These 18 T cell receptor beta chains were sequenced from one sample in a study of T-cell memory formation after mild COVID-19. MiXCR, run by TCRdb on the 5' RACE reads, gives a single entry per CDR3 protein. Of roughly 190,000 distinct CDR3 sequences in the sample, 10% to 13% were seen once. The sequencing sample was made of PBMCs or a T cell subset sorted from them (not recorded which). These receptors all come from a man between 18 and 35 years old who had mild COVID-19 (a few samples of this study predate the infection). Cell type and time point are not known.

This clonotype has only a few counts. This chain connects TRBV5-1 to TRBJ2-6; tentative D call: TRBD2 (5 bases). Germline loops: CDR1 SGHRS, CDR2 YFSETQ. The CDR3 covers 17 residues. Trimming left V 5 bases short and J 1 base short, with 16 bases between. This chain's CDR3 is CASRGASFLSGANVLTF. CDR3 nucleotide sequence: TGCGCCAGCAGAGGAGCTAGCTTCCTATCTGGGGCCAACGTCCTGACTTTC.

This sequence joins TRBV7-9 and TRBJ2-5; no firm D call. V was shortened by 2 bases and J by 2 bases, with 9 bases between the two germline ends. Germline values: CDR1 SEHNR, CDR2 FQNEAQ (reference sequence). The CDR3 covers 14 residues. The CDR3 region has the DNA TGTGCCAGCAGCTTACACGGCGCTCAAGAGACCCAGTACTTC. This gives the protein CASSLHGAQETQYF.

This sequence joins TRBV4-3 and TRBJ2-5, with 7 bases aligning to TRBD2. The V gene's germline CDR1 is LGHNA and CDR2 YSLEER. Trimming removed 6 bases from V and 1 base from J; junction bases left unmatched: 5. This CDR3 contains 14 residues. In DNA form, the CDR3 reads TGCGCCAGCAGTTTCGAGCGGGGCCAAGAGACCCAGTACTTC. Amino acid sequence: CASSFERGQETQYF.

The rearrangement joins TRBV2 to TRBJ2-3; the D gene is possibly TRBD1 (5 bases). The V gene's germline CDR1 is SNHLY and CDR2 FYNNEI. The CDR3 totals 15 residues. Trimming removed 3 bases at V and 5 bases at J, with 15 bases between. The CDR3 is CASSEVRVDRDTQYF. The CDR3 region has the DNA TGTGCCAGCAGTGAGGTCAGGGTCGACCGAGATACGCAGTATTTT.

The chain has TRBV2 and TRBJ1-5, with D uncertain. In germline, CDR1 is SNHLY, CDR2 FYNNEI. Trimming took 3 bases from V and 4 from J, leaving 13 bases between them. This CDR3 is built from 15 residues. The CDR3 nucleotides are TGTGCCAGCAGTGATCTAGAGGGAGTTAATCAGCCCCAGCATTTT. Its protein product is CASSDLEGVNQPQHF.

This clonotype was observed at least ten times. The V gene is TRBV20-1, the J gene TRBJ1-5, with D possibly being TRBD1 (5 bases). The CDR3 spans 12 residues. Trimming removed 3 bases from V and 5 bases from J, with 8 bases in between. Germline V lookup: CDR1 DFQATT, CDR2 SNEGSKA (reference sequence). The CDR3 loop is CSASRGDQPQHF. The CDR3 coding sequence is TGCAGTGCTAGTCGGGGGGATCAGCCCCAGCATTTT.

The V gene is TRBV6-5, the J gene TRBJ1-2, with TRBD1 matching 7 bases. CDR3 size: 16 residues. V shed 0 bases and J 4 bases; nucleotides not matched to a gene: 8. Germline CDR1 MNHEY, CDR2 SVGAGI. CDR3 coding DNA: TGTGCCAGCAGTTACTCATCCCAGGGGGGTTTCTATGGCTACACCTTC. Protein: CASSYSSQGGFYGYTF.

The V and J genes are TRBV5-1 and TRBJ2-1; TRBD2 matches at 8 bases. This CDR3 has 17 residues. Germline V gene data show CDR1 as SGHRS and CDR2 as YFSETQ. The J segment lost 3 bases and the V segment lost 4 bases, leaving 12 bases of the junction unmatched. CDR3 in amino acids: CASSPTQTSVGYNEQFF. The CDR3 coding sequence is TGCGCCAGCAGCCCGACCCAGACTAGCGTGGGCTACAATGAGCAGTTCTTC.

This clonotype was seen only a few times. The chain joins TRBV24-1 to TRBJ1-5; D is unresolved. The length of the CDR3 is 13 residues. V was clipped by 9 bases and J by 6 bases, with 14 bases between them. In germline, CDR1 is KGHDR, CDR2 SFDVKD. CDR3 nucleotides: TGTGCCACCTCCTCGGACGGGCCTCAGCCCCAGCATTTT. It specifies CATSSDGPQPQHF.

The chain uses TRBV6-5 and TRBJ2-5; D ambiguous. Germline V gene sequence: CDR1 MNHEY, CDR2 SVGAGI. The CDR3 extends over 14 amino acids. V lost 2 bases and J lost 1, with 8 bases in between. The chain's CDR3 is CASSYVARQETQYF. In DNA, the CDR3 is TGTGCCAGCAGTTACGTGGCCCGCCAAGAGACCCAGTACTTC.

This clonotype was seen ten or more times. The chain is built from TRBV30 and TRBJ1-1; D unresolved. The CDR3 covers 11 residues. Germline V gene sequence: CDR1 GTSNPN, CDR2 SVGIG (reference sequence). With 2 bases removed from V and 7 bases from J, the gap between germline ends came to 8 bases. The CDR3 loop is CAWSLQVEAFF. CDR3 bases: TGTGCCTGGAGTCTGCAGGTTGAAGCTTTCTTT.

In its sample, this clonotype was seen a few times. J is TRBJ1-1 and V is TRBV30; 7 nucleotides line up with TRBD1. Germline V gene sequence: CDR1 GTSNPN, CDR2 SVGIG (reference sequence). Trimming took 0 bases from V and 4 from J; bases not matched to a gene: 2. The CDR3 length is 13 residues. Here the CDR3 reads CAWSVQGFTEAFF. The CDR3 nucleotides are TGTGCCTGGAGTGTACAGGGGTTCACTGAAGCTTTCTTT.

The rearrangement joins TRBV6-1 to TRBJ1-2; 7 bases line up with TRBD1. Looked up from germline, CDR1 is MNHNS and CDR2 is SASEGT. The CDR3 runs to 14 residues. Germline trimming cut 6 bases from V and 5 bases from J; bases unmatched to any gene: 9. CDR3 protein: CASSADRTRYGYTF. The DNA of the CDR3 is TGTGCCAGCAGCGCGGACAGGACCCGATATGGCTACACCTTC.

This sequence joins TRBV9 and TRBJ2-2, with D possibly being TRBD1 (6 bases). The V end was cut by 0 bases, the J end by 4 bases, with 10 bases between. There are 15 residues in the CDR3. From germline, CDR1 is SGDLS and CDR2 YYNGEE. The CDR3 DNA is TGTGCCAGCAGCGTAGCACAGGGCGGCACCGGGGAGCTGTTTTTT. As protein: CASSVAQGGTGELFF.

This clonotype has a single count. The chain combines TRBV10-3 with TRBJ1-5, with D possibly being TRBD1 (6 bases). V lost 2 bases and J lost 6, with 14 bases in between. The germline V gene encodes CDR1 ENHRY and CDR2 SYGVKD. The CDR3 contains 15 residues. The CDR3 loop reads CAISEEQGGSQPQHF. Here the CDR3 DNA reads TGTGCCATCAGTGAGGAACAGGGAGGTAGTCAGCCCCAGCATTTT.

This clonotype was seen ten or more times. The chain recombines TRBV6-5 with TRBJ2-1; 7 bases agree with TRBD2. J lost 2 bases, V lost 2 bases, and 3 bases had no gene match. The CDR3 consists of 15 residues. Germline lookup yields CDR1 MNHEY and CDR2 SVGAGI. This CDR3 reads CASSYTGGTYNEQFF. DNA of the CDR3: TGTGCCAGCAGTTACACGGGGGGTACCTACAATGAGCAGTTCTTC.

This clonotype was counted a few times. The CDR3 DNA reads as TGCGCCAGCAGCTTGGAGGCTATCTTCAATGGCTACACCTTC. It specifies CASSLEAIFNGYTF. The chain links TRBV5-1 to TRBJ1-2; D uncertain. This CDR3 is built from 14 residues. Germline CDR1 is SGHRS and CDR2 is YFSETQ. V was trimmed by 0 bases and J by 6 bases, leaving 12 bases between them.

The genes are TRBV29-1 and TRBJ2-7, with 10 bases aligning to TRBD1. Germline CDR1 reads SQVTM; CDR2 reads ANQGSEA. This CDR3 has 12 amino acids. V lost 4 bases, J lost 6 bases, and 3 bases stayed unmatched. The DNA for the CDR3 is TGCAGCGTTGCGCGGACAGGGGGCGAGCAGTACTTC. Translated: CSVARTGGEQYF.